This T cell receptor (beta chain) comes out of a study of blood T cell repertoires in COVID-19. In the study overall: The United States, Italy and Spain provided the acute and convalescent COVID-19 samples. The analysed material was cDNA or gDNA that came from T cells, B-cell-depleted T cells, or PBMCs.

This clone was counted a single time. In the authors' workflow: Estimated nucleated cell counts came from reference gene primer amplification. Assay used: immunoSEQ multiplex PCR; TCRdb lists only in-frame clones, some missing. That table is the source of V, J and clone size, and D and trimming were worked out from the DNA. The data show about 120,000 clones, more than 80% seen once. This sequence originates from a man aged 65 to 79 with active or convalescent COVID-19. Material for sequencing was peripheral blood.

CDR3 region: CASSLAQGNQPQHF. In nucleotides, the CDR3 is TGTGCCAGCAGTTTGGCGCAGGGTAATCAGCCCCAGCATTTT. The rearrangement joins TRBV28 to TRBJ1-5; D might be TRBD1 (5 bases). CDR1 is MDHEN, CDR2 SYDVKM, per germline. The CDR3 consists of 14 residues. V was clipped by 3 bases and J by 4 bases, with 10 bases between them. The full variable domain, its missing parts supplied by reference TRBV28 and TRBJ1-5, is DVKVTQSSRYLVKRTGEKVFLECVQDMDHENMFWYRQDPGLGLRLIYFSYDVKMKEKGDIPEGYSVSREKKERFSLILESASTNQTSMYLCASSLAQGNQPQHFGDGTRLSIL.